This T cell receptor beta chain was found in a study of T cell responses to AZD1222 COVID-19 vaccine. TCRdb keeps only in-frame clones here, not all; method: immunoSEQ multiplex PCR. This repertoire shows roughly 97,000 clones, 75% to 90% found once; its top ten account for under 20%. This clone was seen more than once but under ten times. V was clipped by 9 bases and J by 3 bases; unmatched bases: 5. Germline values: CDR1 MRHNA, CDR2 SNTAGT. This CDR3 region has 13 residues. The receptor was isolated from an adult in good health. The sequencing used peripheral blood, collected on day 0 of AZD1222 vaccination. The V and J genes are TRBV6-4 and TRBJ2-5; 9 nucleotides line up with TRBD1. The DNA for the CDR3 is TGTGCCAGTGATGGGACAGGGAAAGAGACCCAGTACTTC. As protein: CASDGTGKETQYF.